Listed below are T cell receptor beta chains from one sample, sequenced in a study of T-cell memory formation after mild COVID-19. TCRdb recomputed calls from the 5' RACE reads with MiXCR, one row per CDR3 protein. The top ten hold around 12% of the sample, which has roughly 560,000 distinct CDR3 sequences, about a fifth seen once. Specimen: PBMCs or a T cell subset sorted from them (not recorded which). The origin of the receptors is an adult woman who had mild COVID-19 (a few samples of this study predate the infection). Cell type and time point are not known. The CDR3 runs from the conserved cysteine through the conserved F or W. A D gene is named only where the DNA matches it firmly. Size values are once, few and many counts, or a class for expanded clones, and some rows have none.

D gene,V gene,J gene,CDR3 length,clone size,CDR3 protein,CDR3 DNA
TRBD2,TRBV2,TRBJ2-1,14,few,CASKTSGRYNEQFF,TGTGCCAGCAAAACTAGCGGGAGGTACAATGAGCAGTTCTTC
NA,TRBV4-3,TRBJ2-7,14,many,CASSQGSGSYEQYF,TGCGCCAGCAGCCAAGGGTCAGGCTCCTACGAGCAGTACTTC
NA,TRBV6-1,TRBJ1-1,15,NA,CASRVLQGMDTEAFF,TGTGCCAGCAGGGTACTTCAGGGAATGGACACTGAAGCTTTCTTT
NA,TRBV3-2,TRBJ2-4,16,NA,CASSLPDGPPENIQYF,TGTGCCAGCAGCCTCCCTGATGGGCCACCTGAAAACATTCAGTACTTC
NA,TRBV4-3,TRBJ2-3,16,NA,CASSQGRKGWTDTQYF,TGCGCCAGCAGCCAAGGGAGGAAAGGGTGGACAGATACGCAGTATTTT
NA,TRBV5-1,TRBJ2-7,15,few,CASSLGGVWSHEQYF,TGCGCCAGCAGCTTGGGGGGCGTTTGGAGCCACGAGCAGTACTTC
NA,TRBV7-6,TRBJ2-7,14,many,CASSLDQGWYEQYF,TGTGCCAGCAGCTTAGACCAGGGGTGGTACGAGCAGTACTTC
TRBD1,TRBV7-9,TRBJ2-7,16,few,CASSRLQGRHSYEQYF,TGTGCCAGCAGCCGATTACAGGGGCGCCACTCCTACGAGCAGTACTTC
NA,TRBV13,TRBJ1-1,14,once,CASSGGPVWTEAFF,TGTGCCAGCAGCGGTGGACCGGTCTGGACTGAAGCTTTCTTT
NA,TRBV24-1,TRBJ2-1,18,few,CATSDRKGFSSVGNEQFF,TGTGCCACCAGTGACCGGAAGGGGTTTTCGTCGGTCGGCAATGAGCAGTTCTTC
NA,TRBV5-1,TRBJ1-2,18,few,CASSVTGTPTRFGYGYTF,TGCGCCAGCAGCGTTACCGGGACACCAACGAGGTTCGGCTATGGCTACACCTTC
TRBD2,TRBV20-1,TRBJ2-7,16,NA,CSASFPSGPSSYEQYF,TGCAGTGCTTCGTTTCCTAGCGGGCCGAGCTCCTACGAGCAGTACTTC
TRBD2,TRBV7-9,TRBJ2-5,15,few,CASSLVLAAGGTQYF,TGTGCCAGCAGCTTAGTTCTGGCCGCGGGAGGGACCCAGTACTTC
NA,TRBV7-2,TRBJ2-1,13,few,CASSFSRYNEQFF,TGTGCCAGCAGCTTTAGCAGATACAATGAGCAGTTCTTC
TRBD1,TRBV19,TRBJ1-2,13,few,CASGGRDSLRYTF,TGTGCCAGTGGCGGCCGGGACAGTCTTAGATACACCTTC
TRBD2,TRBV20-1,TRBJ2-7,15,many,CSARDPTSGRAEQYF,TGCAGTGCTAGAGACCCGACTAGCGGGAGGGCCGAGCAGTACTTC
NA,TRBV30,TRBJ1-1,13,NA,CAWVLLGSTEAFF,TGTGCCTGGGTCCTTTTGGGGAGCACTGAAGCTTTCTTT
TRBD2,TRBV30,TRBJ2-3,16,NA,CAWRVAGGLYTDTQYF,TGTGCCTGGAGGGTGGCGGGAGGCCTCTACACAGATACGCAGTATTTT
TRBD2,TRBV10-3,TRBJ2-7,17,few,CAISEGLSGKRGGEQYF,TGTGCCATCAGCGAAGGCCTAAGTGGGAAGCGGGGGGGCGAGCAGTACTTC
NA,TRBV7-6,TRBJ1-4,17,few,CASSLGAPGTFNEKLFF,TGTGCCAGCAGCTTAGGGGCCCCCGGGACGTTTAATGAAAAACTGTTTTTT
TRBD1,TRBV5-1,TRBJ1-5,14,NA,CASSPRGDGQPQHF,TGCGCCAGCAGCCCCAGGGGGGACGGCCAGCCCCAGCATTTT
NA,TRBV6-1,TRBJ2-6,15,NA,CASRKGGSGANVLTF,TGTGCCAGCAGGAAGGGAGGATCTGGGGCCAACGTCCTGACTTTC
TRBD1,TRBV19,TRBJ1-2,16,NA,CASSSGAGGARYGYTF,TGTGCCAGTAGTTCGGGGGCAGGGGGCGCCCGCTATGGCTACACCTTC
NA,TRBV7-6,TRBJ2-1,21,NA,CASSLAPGGVAAPYPYNEQFF,TGTGCCAGCAGCTTAGCCCCTGGAGGGGTAGCGGCCCCCTATCCCTACAATGAGCAGTTCTTC
NA,TRBV11-3,TRBJ2-7,15,NA,CASSSGATSSYEQYF,TGTGCCAGCAGCTCAGGAGCCACTTCATCCTACGAGCAGTACTTC
NA,TRBV20-1,TRBJ1-2,11,NA,CSAVDSYGYTF,TGCAGTGCTGTGGACAGTTATGGCTACACCTTC
NA,TRBV12-3/TRBV12-4,TRBJ1-6,14,few,CASRAGLLNSPLHF,TGTGCCAGCAGGGCGGGACTGTTAAATTCACCCCTCCACTTT
TRBD1,TRBV28,TRBJ1-1,16,NA,CASSVTGGALNTEAFF,TGTGCCAGCAGTGTGACAGGGGGAGCCTTGAACACTGAAGCTTTCTTT
NA,TRBV20-1,TRBJ2-3,13,NA,CSARGSFTDTQYF,TGCAGTGCTAGAGGCAGCTTCACAGATACGCAGTATTTT
NA,TRBV5-6,TRBJ2-7,12,once,CASSSGVDEQYF,TGTGCCAGCAGCTCCGGAGTGGACGAGCAGTACTTC
NA,TRBV24-1,TRBJ1-2,14,once,CATSEKGQYYGYTF,TGTGCCACCAGTGAAAAAGGACAGTACTATGGCTACACCTTC
NA,TRBV6-5,TRBJ2-7,13,NA,CASSYSESYEQYF,TGTGCCAGCAGTTACTCGGAGAGCTACGAGCAGTACTTC
NA,TRBV4-3,TRBJ2-7,20,few,CASSPRLSFRTEEISYEQYF,TGCGCCAGCAGCCCAAGATTGAGCTTTCGGACTGAAGAAATTTCCTACGAGCAGTACTTC
TRBD2,TRBV7-8,TRBJ2-5,16,NA,CASSSARLAHKETQYF,TGTGCCAGCAGCTCTGCGAGACTAGCGCACAAAGAGACCCAGTACTTC
NA,TRBV7-7,TRBJ2-5,13,few,CASSTGLRETQYF,TGTGCTAGCAGTACAGGGTTGAGGGAGACCCAGTACTTC
NA,TRBV5-8,TRBJ2-3,15,NA,CASRNRVSGTDTQYF,TGTGCCAGCCGAAACAGGGTCTCTGGCACAGATACGCAGTATTTT
NA,TRBV28,TRBJ2-7,15,few,CASSLSTGTVLEQDF,TGTGCCAGCAGTTTATCCACAGGGACCGTCCTAGAGCAGGACTTC
NA,TRBV6-2/TRBV6-3,TRBJ1-2,12,NA,CASSEAWYGYTF,TGTGCCAGCAGTGAAGCATGGTATGGCTACACCTTC
TRBD1,TRBV29-1,TRBJ1-1,11,NA,CSVGGTAEAFF,TGCAGCGTTGGAGGGACAGCAGAAGCTTTCTTT
TRBD1,TRBV28,TRBJ1-5,17,NA,CASSLSRQGVGNQPQHF,TGTGCCAGCAGCCTCTCACGACAGGGGGTTGGCAATCAGCCCCAGCATTTT
TRBD1,TRBV12-3/TRBV12-4,TRBJ1-2,13,NA,CASSLDRGHGYTF,TGTGCCAGCAGTTTGGACAGGGGACATGGCTACACCTTC